These 10 T cell receptor beta chains share one sample of origin, sequenced in a study of blood T cells in healthy people across ages. The second PCR ran about 6 to 12 cycles with a sample-barcoded 5' primer and J-beta primers. TCRdb processed the 5' RACE reads anew with MiXCR; each CDR3 protein has one entry. The sample consists of approximately 800,000 distinct CDR3 sequences, roughly 60% of them appearing once. Sequenced material: blood. The receptors derive from a man aged 30 to 45 in good health.

The V call is TRBV12-3 or TRBV12-4, the J call TRBJ1-4; 8 bases match TRBD1. The CDR3 runs 14 residues. V lost 6 bases to trimming and J lost 7 bases; unmatched junction nucleotides: 7. The CDR3 DNA sequence: TGTGCCAGCAGGGACAGGGTCGGAAGTGAAAAACTGTTTTTT. Translating gives CASRDRVGSEKLFF.

This clonotype was seen a few times. The chain links TRBV20-1 to TRBJ1-6; TRBD1 is a possible D gene (5 bases). Germline V gene lookup returns CDR1 DFQATT and CDR2 SNEGSKA (reference sequence). CDR3 size: 15 residues. Between the trimmed V and J ends, which lost 0 bases and 10 bases, there was a span of 16 bases. The CDR3, as DNA: TGCAGTGCTAGAGATATTCAGGGAATAGGATCACCCCTCCACTTT. This gives the protein CSARDIQGIGSPLHF.

This chain joins TRBV20-1 and TRBJ1-6, with a possible D match to TRBD1 (6 bases). The germline CDR1 and CDR2 sequences are DFQATT and SNEGSKA (reference sequence). The CDR3 loop spans 13 amino acids. The ends were cut back, 0 bases at V and 13 bases at J, with 13 bases in the middle. The CDR3 DNA is TGCAGTGCTAGAGATTACGCCCAGGGGCCCCTCCACTTT. This sequence encodes CSARDYAQGPLHF.

The chain combines TRBV12-3 or TRBV12-4 with TRBJ2-5; D remains ambiguous. Between the trimmed V and J ends, which lost 5 bases and 4 bases, there was a span of 17 bases. The CDR3 runs 15 residues. The CDR3 spells CASSPNRAPGETQYF. In DNA, the CDR3 is TGTGCCAGCAGTCCCAACCGGGCCCCGGGAGAGACCCAGTACTTC.

This chain connects TRBV3-1 to TRBJ1-2; 8 positions agree with TRBD1. Germline V gene data show CDR1 as LGHDT and CDR2 as YNNKEL (reference sequence). Germline trimming cut 0 bases from V and 4 bases from J; bases unmatched to any gene: 7. CDR3 length: 16 amino acids. The CDR3 here is CASSQDPTGAPYGYTF. In nucleotides, the CDR3 is TGTGCCAGCAGCCAAGATCCGACAGGGGCCCCCTATGGCTACACCTTC.

The chain combines TRBV20-1 with TRBJ1-1; D is undetermined. Between the trimmed V and J ends, which lost 5 bases and 1 base, there was a span of 8 bases. The CDR3 runs to 12 residues. Germline CDR1 DFQATT, CDR2 SNEGSKA (reference sequence). For the CDR3, the DNA is TGCAGTGCTCCAGCTGAGAACACTGAAGCTTTCTTT. It codes for CSAPAENTEAFF.

The genes are TRBV27 and TRBJ1-1, with D perhaps matching TRBD1 (6 bases). Per germline, CDR1 MNHEY and CDR2 SMNVEV (reference sequence). Trimming pared 5 bases from V and 7 bases from J, leaving 11 bases between. The CDR3 is 12 amino acids. The CDR3 loop reads CASSNRDLEAFF. CDR3 DNA: TGTGCCAGCAGTAACAGGGACCTTGAAGCTTTCTTT.

V gene TRBV7-2 combines with J gene TRBJ2-7, with 8 bases identical to TRBD1. V was pared by 2 bases and J by 7 bases, with 10 bases of the junction left unmatched. The CDR3 runs 15 residues. The germline CDR1 and CDR2 sequences are SGHTA and FQGNSA. The CDR3 loop reads CASSLNGRGHGEQYF. CDR3 coding DNA: TGTGCCAGCAGCTTAAATGGCAGGGGGCATGGGGAGCAGTACTTC.

CDR3: CASRDTGFSGANVLTF. For the CDR3, the DNA is TGTGCCAGCAGAGATACAGGGTTCTCTGGGGCCAACGTCCTGACTTTC. The rearrangement uses TRBV6-5 and TRBJ2-6; a possible D gene is TRBD1 (6 bases). The CDR3 consists of 16 residues. Germline CDR1 is MNHEY and CDR2 is SVGAGI. Trimming pared 6 bases from V and 0 bases from J, leaving 12 bases between.

The CDR3 region is CSVSSGRGLDTQYF. For the CDR3, the DNA is TGCAGCGTTTCATCGGGCAGAGGTTTAGATACGCAGTATTTT. The rearrangement uses TRBV29-1 and TRBJ2-3; D is unresolved. Germline-derived CDR1 and CDR2 are SQVTM and ANQGSEA. CDR3 length: 14 residues. V lost 5 bases, J lost 5 bases, and 17 bases lay in between.